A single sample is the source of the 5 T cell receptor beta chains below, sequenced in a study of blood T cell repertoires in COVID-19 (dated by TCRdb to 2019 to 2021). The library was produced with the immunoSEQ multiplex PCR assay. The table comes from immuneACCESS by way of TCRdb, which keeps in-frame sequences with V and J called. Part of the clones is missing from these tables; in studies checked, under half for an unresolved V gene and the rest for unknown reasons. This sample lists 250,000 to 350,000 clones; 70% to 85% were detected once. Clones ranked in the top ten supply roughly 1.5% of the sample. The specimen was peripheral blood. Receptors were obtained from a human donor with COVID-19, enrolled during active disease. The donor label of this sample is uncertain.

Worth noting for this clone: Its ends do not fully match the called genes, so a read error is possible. The CDR3 DNA reads as TGTGCTAGCGGTTTGGGATCAGCGGGAGGAACAGATACGCAGTATTTT. Translated, it gives CASGLGSAGGTDTQYF. This rearrangement joins TRBV12-5 to TRBJ2-3, with 9 nucleotides matching TRBD2. The CDR3 totals 16 residues. Germline assignment: CDR1 LGHNT and CDR2 FRNRAP.

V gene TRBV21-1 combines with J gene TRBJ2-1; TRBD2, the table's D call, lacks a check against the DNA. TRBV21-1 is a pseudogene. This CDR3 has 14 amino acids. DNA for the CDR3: TGTGCCAGCAGCAAAGGAGAGGTTTACAATGAGCAGTTCTTC. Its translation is CASSKGEVYNEQFF.

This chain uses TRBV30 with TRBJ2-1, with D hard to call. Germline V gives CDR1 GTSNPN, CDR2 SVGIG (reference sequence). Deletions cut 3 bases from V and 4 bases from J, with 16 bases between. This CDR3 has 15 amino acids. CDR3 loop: CAWRAKLGSYNEQFF. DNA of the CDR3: TGTGCCTGGAGGGCTAAATTGGGCAGTTACAATGAGCAGTTCTTC.

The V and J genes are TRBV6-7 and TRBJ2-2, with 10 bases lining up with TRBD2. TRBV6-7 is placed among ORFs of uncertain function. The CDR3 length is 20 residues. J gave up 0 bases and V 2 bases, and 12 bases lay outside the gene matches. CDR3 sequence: CASSYPRHWLAGANTGELFF. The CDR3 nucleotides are TGTGCCAGCAGTTACCCCCGCCACTGGCTAGCGGGAGCGAACACCGGGGAGCTGTTTTTT.

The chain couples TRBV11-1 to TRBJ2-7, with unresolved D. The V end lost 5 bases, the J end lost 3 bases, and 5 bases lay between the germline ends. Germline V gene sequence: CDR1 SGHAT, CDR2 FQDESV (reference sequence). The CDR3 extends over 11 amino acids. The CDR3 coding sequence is TGTGCCAGCAGCGCCGGCTACGAGCAGTACTTC. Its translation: CASSAGYEQYF.